A selection of T cell receptor beta chains follows, all from one sample in a study of T cells after yellow fever vaccination. TCRdb reprocessed the 5' RACE reads with MiXCR, giving one entry per CDR3 protein. The repertoire holds approximately 550,000 distinct CDR3 sequences, with roughly 12% as singletons. The material sequenced was PBMCs, taken on the day of the yellow fever booster vaccination. These receptor sequences come from a man younger than 45 who received the YFV17D yellow fever vaccine. CDR3s include the opening cysteine and the closing phenylalanine or tryptophan. The D gene is left open where the match is weak. Clone size is given for some rows only: seen once, a few or many times, or a class if the clone is expanded.

d_call	v_call	clone_size	j_call	cdr3_nt	cdr3_aa
TRBD2	TRBV30	NA	TRBJ2-7	TGTGCCAGCGGACTAGCGGGGATGCATTACGAGCAGTACTTC	CASGLAGMHYEQYF
TRBD2	TRBV30	NA	TRBJ2-1	TGTGCCTGGAGTGAGCTAGCGGGGTACAATGAGCAGTTCTTC	CAWSELAGYNEQFF
NA	TRBV27	NA	TRBJ1-1	TGTGCCAGCAGTATACGAGAGAACACTGAAGCTTTCTTT	CASSIRENTEAFF
NA	TRBV12-3/TRBV12-4	few	TRBJ2-3	TGTGCCAGCAGCCGTTCGGGGCGCGTTGGGGATACGCAGTATTTT	CASSRSGRVGDTQYF
TRBD1	TRBV7-2	many	TRBJ2-2	TGTGCCAGCAGAAGCCGGACAGGGGGGGAGCTGTTTTTT	CASRSRTGGELFF
NA	TRBV5-1	NA	TRBJ1-4	TGCGCCAGCAGCTTGGACCCAGGGTCAACTAATGAAAAACTGTTTTTT	CASSLDPGSTNEKLFF
NA	TRBV7-9	NA	TRBJ2-7	TGTGCCAGCAGCCCTGTGATAGGGGGCTCCTACGAGCAGTACTTC	CASSPVIGGSYEQYF
TRBD2	TRBV4-2	few	TRBJ2-4	TGTGCCAGCAGCCAAGAAAGCGTAGCGGGAGCCGGGGCGGACATTCAGTACTTC	CASSQESVAGAGADIQYF
NA	TRBV12-3/TRBV12-4	few	TRBJ1-5	TGTGCCAGCAGCCCGACCGTATATAGCAATCAGCCCCAGCATTTT	CASSPTVYSNQPQHF
TRBD2	TRBV27	few	TRBJ2-1	TGTGCCAGCAGTTCCCCTCAGCGGGGACACAATGAGCAGTTCTTC	CASSSPQRGHNEQFF
NA	TRBV4-3	NA	TRBJ2-7	TGCGCCAGCAGCCAAAGGTCTTCTACATACGGGGAGTACGAGCAGTACTTC	CASSQRSSTYGEYEQYF
TRBD2	TRBV4-3	few	TRBJ2-3	TGCGCCAGCAGCCGTCTGACTAGCGGGACTACAGATACGCAGTATTTT	CASSRLTSGTTDTQYF
NA	TRBV9	NA	TRBJ2-1	TGTGCCAGCAGTATGACATCCATCGGTGAGCAGTTCTTC	CASSMTSIGEQFF
NA	TRBV5-5	NA	TRBJ2-7	TGTGCCAGCAGTCGTGGACCTTCAGTCGCAACCTACGAGCAGTACTTC	CASSRGPSVATYEQYF
TRBD1	TRBV20-1	NA	TRBJ2-7	TGCAGTGCTAAGGGACAGGAGCACTACGAGCAGTACTTC	CSAKGQEHYEQYF
NA	TRBV6-1	NA	TRBJ2-2	TGTGCCAGCACCTCCCCCCCAGCCACCGGGGAGCTGTTTTTT	CASTSPPATGELFF
NA	TRBV28	few	TRBJ2-7	TGTGCCAGCAGTCCAAATGGGCCCTACGAGCAGTACTTC	CASSPNGPYEQYF
NA	TRBV3-1	few	TRBJ2-5	TGTGCCAGCAGCCAGCCCTCGGAGGGCCAAGAGACCCAGTACTTC	CASSQPSEGQETQYF
NA	TRBV7-9	few	TRBJ2-3	TGTGCCAGCAGCCGGATGAGCAACACAGATACGCAGTATTTT	CASSRMSNTDTQYF
NA	TRBV18	NA	TRBJ2-1	TGTGCCAGCTCACCGCAGACTGGGAACAATGAGCAGTTCTTC	CASSPQTGNNEQFF
TRBD2	TRBV12-3/TRBV12-4	few	TRBJ2-3	TGTGCCAGCAGTTTACAGCAGATAGCGGGAGGAGATACGCAGTATTTT	CASSLQQIAGGDTQYF
TRBD1	TRBV7-9	few	TRBJ2-7	TGTGCCAGCAGCTTATGGGACAGGCGGGGCGAGCAGTACTTC	CASSLWDRRGEQYF
NA	TRBV6-5	few	TRBJ2-5	TGTGCCAGCAGTTACGGGTTAGGGGCCCAGTACTTC	CASSYGLGAQYF
NA	TRBV27	few	TRBJ2-1	TGTGCCAGCAGTTCATGGTCTAACTCCTACAATGAGCAGTTCTTC	CASSSWSNSYNEQFF
TRBD1	TRBV20-1	few	TRBJ1-4	TGCAGTGCTCCGAACAGGGGGAATGAAGAAAAACTGTTTTTT	CSAPNRGNEEKLFF
NA	TRBV20-1	NA	TRBJ2-5	TGCAGTGCTAGTGTTTCTACCTCTCAAGAGACCCAGTACTTC	CSASVSTSQETQYF
TRBD1	TRBV12-3/TRBV12-4	few	TRBJ1-4	TGTGCCAGCAGTCCTCCGGGACAGATTAATGAAAAACTGTTTTTT	CASSPPGQINEKLFF
NA	TRBV6-1	NA	TRBJ2-1	TGTGCCAGCAGTGCACTGGAGACCTACATGGATGAGCAGTTCTTC	CASSALETYMDEQFF
TRBD2	TRBV29-1	NA	TRBJ2-3	TGCAGCGTTGAAGTGTCTGGACTAGAGACAGATACGCAGTATTTT	CSVEVSGLETDTQYF
NA	TRBV29-1	few	TRBJ2-7	TGCAGCGTAACTCCAGGGACCGACGAGCAGTACTTC	CSVTPGTDEQYF
NA	TRBV5-1	NA	TRBJ2-5	TGCGCCAGCAGCTCAGGCCACCAAGAGACCCAGTACTTC	CASSSGHQETQYF
NA	TRBV9	many	TRBJ1-2	TGTGCCAGCAGCCCTGACGGTAACTATGGCTACACCTTC	CASSPDGNYGYTF
NA	TRBV9	NA	TRBJ2-5	TGTGCCAGCAGCCAGGGTGGTGGGGTCGGAGAGACCCAGTACTTC	CASSQGGGVGETQYF
TRBD1	TRBV6-1	NA	TRBJ1-4	TGTGCCAGCATGCCGGGACAGGCTAATGAAAAACTGTTTTTT	CASMPGQANEKLFF
NA	TRBV7-9	few	TRBJ1-2	TGTGCCAGCAGCTTACCCGGGATTTATGGCTACACCTTC	CASSLPGIYGYTF
NA	TRBV29-1	many	TRBJ2-5	TGCAGCGGGGGGCGGCAGGAGACCCAGTACTTC	CSGGRQETQYF
NA	TRBV7-9	many	TRBJ2-1	TGTGCCAGCAGCTTAGCCTCCAGTAACAATGAGCAGTTCTTC	CASSLASSNNEQFF
NA	TRBV20-1	few	TRBJ1-1	TGCAGTGCTAGAGGCACAGTGAACACTGAAGCTTTCTTT	CSARGTVNTEAFF
NA	TRBV7-3	NA	TRBJ2-1	TGTGCCAGCAGCCCCCACAGGGACAATGAGCAGTTCTTC	CASSPHRDNEQFF
NA	TRBV5-5	few	TRBJ1-1	TGTGCCAGCAGTCCGACGGGGGCCAACACTGAAGCTTTCTTT	CASSPTGANTEAFF
NA	TRBV11-2	NA	TRBJ1-2	TGTGCCAGCAGCTTTCAGGGCGCCTATGGCTACACCTTC	CASSFQGAYGYTF
NA	TRBV20-1	NA	TRBJ2-3	TGCAGTGCTACCCCGACCAGAAGCACAGATACGCAGTATTTT	CSATPTRSTDTQYF
NA	TRBV5-1	NA	TRBJ1-3	TGCGCCAGCAGCCCCGCGGATTTCTCTGGAAACACCATATATTTT	CASSPADFSGNTIYF
NA	TRBV5-5	few	TRBJ1-2	TGTGCCAGCAGCACACCGTCGGGGGGAAACTATGGCTACACCTTC	CASSTPSGGNYGYTF
NA	TRBV29-1	few	TRBJ2-3	TGCAGCGTTGATAGGGACGACACAGATACGCAGTATTTT	CSVDRDDTDTQYF
TRBD2	TRBV20-1	NA	TRBJ2-1	TGCAGTGCTAGGTCGGGACTAGATTACAATGAGCAGTTCTTC	CSARSGLDYNEQFF
NA	TRBV19	NA	TRBJ1-1	TGTGCCAGCCACGAATCGGGTTACACTGAAGCTTTCTTT	CASHESGYTEAFF
TRBD2	TRBV6-1	few	TRBJ2-5	TGTGCCAGCAACCCATTGGGTAGCGGGAGCGGAGGAGGGACCCAGTACTTC	CASNPLGSGSGGGTQYF
NA	TRBV24-1	NA	TRBJ2-2	TGTGCCACCAGTGACCCAAGCGGTTCTGCGAACACCGGGGAGCTGTTTTTT	CATSDPSGSANTGELFF
NA	TRBV28	NA	TRBJ2-7	TGTGCCAGCAAACCCGAGGTTGGTTCCTTTTCCTACGAGCAGTACTTC	CASKPEVGSFSYEQYF
NA	TRBV20-1	NA	TRBJ2-4	TGCAGTGCCCAGCAAGCGCAGGGGAAAAACATTCAGTACTTC	CSAQQAQGKNIQYF
TRBD2	TRBV20-1	NA	TRBJ2-1	TGCAGTGCTACCAATAGCGGGCCCTCCTACAATGAGCAGTTCTTC	CSATNSGPSYNEQFF
NA	TRBV7-2	NA	TRBJ2-7	TGTGCCAGCAGCCCCGCAGCCTACGAGCAGTACTTC	CASSPAAYEQYF
NA	TRBV20-1	NA	TRBJ1-2	TGCAGTGCAGAACCGGATTATGGCTACACCTTC	CSAEPDYGYTF
TRBD1	TRBV5-1	many	TRBJ2-6	TGCGCCAGCAATCCGGGACAGGGGATTGTTGGGGCCAACGTCCTGACTTTC	CASNPGQGIVGANVLTF